The rows below give T cell receptor beta chains drawn from one sample of a study of molecular identifiers for immune sequencing clone quantification. Via MiXCR, TCRdb re-called the PCR reads, giving one row per CDR3 protein. The sample includes about 60,000 distinct CDR3 sequences, over 15% of them seen just once. The sequenced material came from naive CD8+ T cells from blood, with Jurkat cell RNA spiked in. The origin of the receptors is a human donor in good health. Some libraries in this study had Jurkat cell RNA spiked in. CDR3s include the opening cysteine and the closing phenylalanine or tryptophan. A D gene is named only where the DNA matches it firmly. Size values are once, few and many counts, or a class for expanded clones, and some rows have none.

v_gene	j_gene	d_gene	abundance	CDR3nt	CDR3aa
TRBV7-8	TRBJ2-1	TRBD2	many	TGTGCCAGCAGCTTAGATCCGGGGGGAGGGGCCTACAATGAGCAGTTCTTC	CASSLDPGGGAYNEQFF
TRBV9	TRBJ1-1	NA	many	TGTGCCAGCAGCGTAGTCGGGGTGGTGAATCCTGAAGCTTTCTTT	CASSVVGVVNPEAFF
TRBV7-2	TRBJ2-7	NA	many	TGTGCCAGCAGCTTAGGGCCCGGAGGGGTCGGCTACGAGCAGTACTTC	CASSLGPGGVGYEQYF
TRBV21-1	TRBJ2-5	NA	many	TGTGCCAGCAGCAAAATAGGACAGGGGTTTGATTTGCAAGAGACCCAGTACTTC	CASSKIGQGFDLQETQYF
TRBV12-5	TRBJ1-4	NA	many	TGTGCTACCAGGCCCCGGGAGGGTGAAAAACTGTTTTTT	CATRPREGEKLFF
TRBV4-1	TRBJ2-3	TRBD2	NA	TGCGCCAGCAGCCGCTCCGGGACTAGCGGGTGGGCAGATACGCAGTATTTT	CASSRSGTSGWADTQYF
TRBV27	TRBJ1-5	NA	many	TGTGCCAGCAGTTTATCCGTCTATAGCAATCAGCCCCAGCATTTT	CASSLSVYSNQPQHF
TRBV21-1	TRBJ2-6	NA	many	TGTGCCAGCAACCCACCGGCCGTTGGACAGGGTCTCTCTGGGGCCAACGTCCTGACTTTC	CASNPPAVGQGLSGANVLTF
TRBV7-9	TRBJ1-2	TRBD1	many	TGTGCCAGCAGCCAACCCTGGGGGACAGGGCACGACTATGGCTACACCTTC	CASSQPWGTGHDYGYTF
TRBV24-1	TRBJ2-3	TRBD2	few	TGTGCCACCAGTGACCGGGGACTAGCGGGCACAGATACGCAGTATTTT	CATSDRGLAGTDTQYF
TRBV5-6	TRBJ2-5	NA	few	TGTGCCAGCAGCCCCGAGGGGAGGGAGACCCAGTACTTC	CASSPEGRETQYF
TRBV12-5	TRBJ1-1	NA	few	TGTGCTAGTGGAATGTCCTGGGGGATAACTGAAGCTTTCTTT	CASGMSWGITEAFF
TRBV18	TRBJ2-3	NA	many	TGTGCCAGCTCACGAGTAGGGTGGACAGATACGCAGTATTTT	CASSRVGWTDTQYF
TRBV7-9	TRBJ2-7	NA	NA	TGTGCCAGCAGCTCCGAAAAGGACTACATGAAGCTATCCGAGCAGTACTTC	CASSSEKDYMKLSEQYF
TRBV7-9	TRBJ2-3	TRBD2	many	TGTGCCAGCAGCACCAGCGGGATGGGCGCAGATACGCAGTATTTT	CASSTSGMGADTQYF
TRBV23-1	TRBJ2-5	TRBD1	many	TGCGCCGAAAGGCATTGGACAGGGGCTCAAGAGACCCAGTACTTC	CAERHWTGAQETQYF
TRBV10-3	TRBJ2-5	NA	many	TGTGCCATCAGTGAACTCTGGCAGGATGGCCGGGGGACCCAGTACTTC	CAISELWQDGRGTQYF
TRBV7-8	TRBJ2-7	NA	many	TGTGCCACCACCGGAGGTTACGAGCAGTACTTC	CATTGGYEQYF
TRBV7-2	TRBJ2-3	TRBD2	many	TGTGCCAGCAGCTTAGAGTTCGTTTTAGGACTAGCGGATAACACAGATACGCAGTATTTT	CASSLEFVLGLADNTDTQYF
TRBV7-6	TRBJ1-1	NA	NA	TGTGCCAGCAGGGGCTCGGGGACTGAAGCTTTCTTT	CASRGSGTEAFF
TRBV27	TRBJ2-1	NA	few	TGTGCCAGCAGTTCCGGCGGTCCTACTGAGCAGTTCTTC	CASSSGGPTEQFF
TRBV18	TRBJ2-3	NA	many	TGTGCCAGCTCACCCCCAGTGATAGCAGTTACAGATACGCAGTATTTT	CASSPPVIAVTDTQYF
TRBV29-1	TRBJ2-6	NA	many	TGCAGCGTTGATTTTTTGGGGGCTGGGGCCAACGTCCTGACTTTC	CSVDFLGAGANVLTF
TRBV7-9	TRBJ2-1	NA	many	TGTGCCAGCAGCTTTGGCTACGGCACCGGTGAGCAGTTCTTC	CASSFGYGTGEQFF
TRBV12-3/TRBV12-4	TRBJ2-2	NA	many	TGTGCCAGTTTGGGCACCGGGAGGAACACCGGGGAGCTGTTTTTT	CASLGTGRNTGELFF
TRBV6-2/TRBV6-3	TRBJ1-5	NA	many	TGTGCCAGCAGCCCGACAGGTGGTGGCAATCAGCCCCAGCATTTT	CASSPTGGGNQPQHF
TRBV12-3/TRBV12-4	TRBJ2-1	NA	NA	TGTGCCAGCAGTTTAGGAGGGGAGCAGTTCTTC	CASSLGGEQFF
TRBV9	TRBJ2-1	TRBD1	few	TGTGCCAGCAGCGTAGTTACAGGGGGGCGAGAGCAGTTCTTC	CASSVVTGGREQFF
TRBV4-1	TRBJ2-7	NA	many	TGCGCCAGCAGCCAAGATGGGGGTCCCCTCGAGCAGTACTTC	CASSQDGGPLEQYF
TRBV6-6	TRBJ1-5	NA	medium-sized	TGTGCCAGCAGTTACCTTGGGAGGGCCGGCAGCAATCAGCCCCAGCATTTT	CASSYLGRAGSNQPQHF
TRBV7-6	TRBJ2-1	TRBD1	many	TGTGCCAGCAGCTCCGGGACAGGGGGCTGGGGTGAGCAGTTCTTC	CASSSGTGGWGEQFF
TRBV19	TRBJ2-3	NA	many	TGTGCCAGTAGCACCCTTGTTACTCCTAGCACAGATACGCAGTATTTT	CASSTLVTPSTDTQYF
TRBV11-3	TRBJ2-7	NA	many	TGTGCCAGCAGCTTAGATGTCACAGGGCTGTCGACCTACGAGCAGTACTTC	CASSLDVTGLSTYEQYF
TRBV7-8	TRBJ2-1	TRBD2	many	TGTGCCAGCAGCTTAGAACTAGCGGGAGCCGTTACTGAGCAGTTCTTC	CASSLELAGAVTEQFF
TRBV11-2	TRBJ1-1	NA	NA	TGTGCCAGCAGATCGGGCACTGAAGCTTTCTTT	CASRSGTEAFF
TRBV12-3/TRBV12-4	TRBJ1-4	NA	NA	TGTGCCAGCAGTTTAGCTGATGACAGGATAAAGGTTGATAATGAAAAACTGTTTTTT	CASSLADDRIKVDNEKLFF
TRBV4-1	TRBJ2-5	NA	few	TGCGCCAGCAGCCAAGAGAGGTTCATCAGCGGAAGCCAAGAGACCCAGTACTTC	CASSQERFISGSQETQYF
TRBV30	TRBJ2-1	TRBD2	NA	TGTGCCTGGAGTCCACTAGCGGGAGGTTACAATGAGCAGTTCTTC	CAWSPLAGGYNEQFF
TRBV27	TRBJ1-1	NA	NA	TGTGCCAGCAGTCTTGAAGGGGACTTGAACACTGAAGCTTCCTTT	CASSLEGDLNTEASF
TRBV25-1	TRBJ1-4	TRBD1	many	TGTGCCAGCAGTGAAACAGGGGCAGGGGGCGGTGAAAAACTGTTTTTT	CASSETGAGGGEKLFF
TRBV4-1	TRBJ1-1	NA	many	TGCGCCAGCAGCCAAGTTGGCGGCAGGCTGAACACTGAAGCTTTCTTT	CASSQVGGRLNTEAFF